The 3 T cell receptor beta chains presented below share a single source sample, sequenced in a study of cytomegalovirus exposure and HLA in healthy donors (dated by TCRdb to the late 2010s). Libraries came from the immunoSEQ multiplex PCR assay. For the multiplex PCR, a mixture combining 60 forward primers for TCR Vbeta segments and 13 reverse primers for TCR Jbeta segments was used. TCRdb provides this immuneACCESS table in a form limited to in-frame rearrangements. Some clones are lacking; in checked studies, under half of them reflect an unresolved V gene, and why the rest are absent is not known. This sample lists fewer than 200,000 clones; roughly four fifths were detected once. The ten top clones hold roughly 5% of the sample. Sequencing was performed on PBMCs. The source of these receptors is a woman aged 18-35 years in good health and CMV-seropositive.

The chain employs TRBV7-6 and TRBJ1-1; the match to TRBD1 covers 7 bases. Germline lookup yields CDR1 SGHVS and CDR2 FNYEAQ. The CDR3 loop spans 15 amino acids. V lost 2 bases, J lost 5 bases, and 8 bases stayed unmatched. The CDR3 here is CASSLIRQGETEAFF. Written as DNA, the CDR3 is TGTGCCAGCAGCTTAATCCGGCAGGGGGAAACTGAAGCTTTCTTT.

This clone was recorded only once. For the CDR3, the DNA is TGTGCCAGCAGCCAATCTCACAGGGGAAAAATAAACTATGGCTACACCTTC. Its translation is CASSQSHRGKINYGYTF. The V and J genes are TRBV16 and TRBJ1-2, with 7 bases fitting TRBD1. The CDR3 is made up of 17 amino acids. The junction had 9 bases not matched to a gene; V was cut back by 0 bases and J by 2 bases. Germline values: CDR1 KGHSY, CDR2 FQNENV.

The rearrangement links TRBV27 to TRBJ2-1; no firm D call. CDR3 size: 13 residues. The V gene lost 1 base and the J gene lost 6 bases, with 7 bases spanning the gap. The germline gives CDR1 MNHEY, CDR2 SMNVEV (reference sequence). The CDR3 loop is CASSLLSGNEQFF. The CDR3 nucleotides read TGTGCCAGCAGTTTATTGTCAGGCAATGAGCAGTTCTTC.